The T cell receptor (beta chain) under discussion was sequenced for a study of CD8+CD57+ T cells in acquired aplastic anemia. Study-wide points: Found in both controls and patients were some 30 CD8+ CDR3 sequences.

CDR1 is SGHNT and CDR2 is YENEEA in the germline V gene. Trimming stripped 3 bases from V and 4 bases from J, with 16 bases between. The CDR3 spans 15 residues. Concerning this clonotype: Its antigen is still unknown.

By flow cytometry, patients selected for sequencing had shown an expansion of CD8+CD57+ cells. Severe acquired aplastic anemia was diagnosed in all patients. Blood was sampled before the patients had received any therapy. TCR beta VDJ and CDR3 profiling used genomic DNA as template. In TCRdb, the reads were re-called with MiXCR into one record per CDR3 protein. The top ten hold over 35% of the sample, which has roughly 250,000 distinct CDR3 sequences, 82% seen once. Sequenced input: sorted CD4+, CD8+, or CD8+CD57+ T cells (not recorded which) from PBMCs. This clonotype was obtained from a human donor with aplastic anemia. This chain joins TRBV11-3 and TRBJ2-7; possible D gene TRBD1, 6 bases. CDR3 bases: TGTGCCAGCAGCTTGGACAGCGGTGCCGGGTACGAGCAGTACTTC. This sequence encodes CASSLDSGAGYEQYF.